These 21 T cell receptor beta chains came from one sample sequenced in a study of T cell responses to AZD1222 COVID-19 vaccine. Clones were sequenced by immunoSEQ multiplex PCR, and TCRdb holds only the in-frame ones, with some missing. The sample shows roughly 120,000 clones, approximately 86% of them seen only once. The specimen was peripheral blood, collected on day 0 of MenACWY control vaccination. The origin of the receptors is an adult in good health.

V and J are TRBV7-6 and TRBJ2-1, with 8 bases identical to TRBD2. In germline, CDR1 is SGHVS, CDR2 FNYEAQ. V lost 2 bases to trimming and J lost 6 bases; unmatched junction nucleotides: 6. The CDR3 contains 15 residues. This CDR3 reads CASSLQGLVVNEQFF. CDR3 bases: TGTGCCAGCAGCTTACAGGGACTAGTAGTCAATGAGCAGTTCTTC.

Concerning this clone itself: This specimen includes other DNA sequences encoding the same CDR3. The chain joins TRBV13 to TRBJ2-1; D gene unclear. Germline loops: CDR1 PRHDT, CDR2 FYEKMQ (reference sequence). Trimming cost V 2 bases and J 4 bases, with 3 bases left between them. CDR3 size: 12 residues. Written as DNA, the CDR3 is TGTGCCAGCAGCTTACGATACAATGAGCAGTTCTTC. Amino acids: CASSLRYNEQFF.

This chain joins TRBV24-1 and TRBJ1-2, with D uncertain. V was shortened by 0 bases and J by 4 bases, with 5 bases between the two germline ends. The CDR3 sequence is 13 residues long. Germline loops: CDR1 KGHDR, CDR2 SFDVKD. CDR3: CATSDLASYGYTF. The CDR3 bases are TGTGCCACCAGTGATTTGGCTTCCTATGGCTACACCTTC.

For the CDR3, the DNA is TGTGCCTGGAGTACCGGCGACGTAGCTGAAAAACTGTTTTTT. Protein sequence: CAWSTGDVAEKLFF. The chain combines TRBV30 with TRBJ1-4, with no clear D. The V and J ends lost 2 bases and 7 bases respectively, with 14 bases between them. In germline, CDR1 is GTSNPN, CDR2 SVGIG (reference sequence). The CDR3 totals 14 residues.

J is TRBJ1-1 and V is TRBV25-1; D is ambiguous. Per germline, CDR1 MGHDK and CDR2 SYGVNS. This CDR3 region has 16 residues. Trimming shortened V by 2 bases and J by 4 bases, and 17 bases separated the two germline ends. CDR3 loop: CASSETTPGLGTEAFF. The CDR3 bases are TGTGCCAGCAGTGAAACGACCCCGGGTTTAGGCACTGAAGCTTTCTTT.

The chain uses TRBV28 and TRBJ1-2, with 8 nucleotides matching TRBD1. Germline V gene sequence: CDR1 MDHEN, CDR2 SYDVKM. CDR3 size: 14 residues. V lost 7 bases and J lost 6; bases outside the gene matches: 10. CDR3: CASTQGRRGHGYTF. CDR3 sequence (DNA): TGTGCCAGCACCCAGGGGCGCAGGGGGCATGGCTACACCTTC.

This clone was counted once. The chain couples TRBV4-1 to TRBJ2-3; 13 nucleotides line up with TRBD2. The CDR3 contains 17 residues. V lost 4 bases, J lost 1 base, and 5 bases stayed unmatched. CDR1 and CDR2 (germline): MGHRA, YSYEKL. CDR3 sequence reads: CASSRGLAGLGTDTQYF. The CDR3 nucleotides read TGCGCCAGCAGCCGGGGACTAGCGGGACTCGGCACAGATACGCAGTATTTT.

The chain recombines TRBV5-5 with TRBJ2-2, with a tentative D call TRBD2 (5 bases). The V end was cut by 0 bases, the J end by 5 bases, with 11 bases between. Germline V lookup: CDR1 SGHKS, CDR2 YYEKEE (reference sequence). This CDR3 comprises 15 residues. CDR3 amino acids: CASSLVGSRTGELFF. CDR3 nucleotides: TGTGCCAGCAGCTTGGTTGGGAGTAGAACCGGGGAGCTGTTTTTT. The full variable domain, completed using reference TRBV5-5 and TRBJ2-2, is DAGVTQSPTHLIKTRGQQVTLRCSPISGHKSVSWYQQVLGQGPQFIFQYYEKEERGRGNFPDRFSARQFPNYSSELNVNALLLGDSALYLCASSLVGSRTGELFFGEGSRLTVL.

This chain joins TRBV5-4 and TRBJ2-2; 11 nucleotides align to TRBD1. The V gene end was trimmed by 3 bases and the J gene end by 3 bases; junction bases not matched to a gene: 4. From germline, CDR1 is SGHNT and CDR2 YYREEE (reference sequence). There are 16 residues in the CDR3. Here the CDR3 DNA reads TGTGCCAGCAGCTCGCGGGACAGGGGGGACACCGGGGAGCTGTTTTTT. The encoded protein is CASSSRDRGDTGELFF.

The gene calls are TRBV7-2 and TRBJ2-7; D may be TRBD2 (6 bases). The CDR3 runs to 16 residues. Germline lookup yields CDR1 SGHTA and CDR2 FQGNSA. The germline V and J ends were trimmed by 0 bases and 2 bases, with 14 bases remaining between them. The CDR3, as DNA: TGTGCCAGCAGCTTAGCTGGCGGGAATCTTGCCTACGAGCAGTACTTC. It yields the protein CASSLAGGNLAYEQYF. The whole variable domain, remainder taken from reference TRBV7-2 and TRBJ2-7, is GAGVSQSPSNKVTEKGKDVELRCDPISGHTALYWYRQSLGQGLEFLIYFQGNSAPDKSGLPSDRFSAERTGGSVSTLTIQRTQQEDSAVYLCASSLAGGNLAYEQYFGPGTRLTVT.

V and J are TRBV29-1 and TRBJ1-2; D is uncertain. The CDR3 is 12 amino acids. Germline CDR1 reads SQVTM; CDR2 reads ANQGSEA. V lost 3 bases and J lost 8, with 13 bases in between. The CDR3 here is CSVEGIVEGYTF. The CDR3 DNA follows: TGCAGCGTTGAGGGAATCGTAGAGGGCTACACCTTC.

The chain recombines TRBV14 with TRBJ2-1; no clear D gene. The CDR3 is 14 residues long. Trimming stripped 0 bases from V and 8 bases from J, with 11 bases between. The germline V gene has CDR1 SGHDN and CDR2 FVKESK. DNA for the CDR3: TGTGCCAGCAGCCAAGAGATAGGGCCGGATGAGCAGTTCTTC. Translation: CASSQEIGPDEQFF.

V usage is TRBV5-5 and J usage is TRBJ1-2, with D hard to call. V was clipped by 1 base and J by 2 bases, with 6 bases between them. Germline CDR1 and CDR2: SGHKS and YYEKEE (reference sequence). The CDR3 is 13 amino acids. The CDR3 sequence is CASSLRSNYGYTF. The CDR3 DNA follows: TGTGCCAGCAGCTTGCGCAGCAACTATGGCTACACCTTC. The whole variable domain, filled in from reference TRBV5-5 and TRBJ1-2, reads DAGVTQSPTHLIKTRGQQVTLRCSPISGHKSVSWYQQVLGQGPQFIFQYYEKEERGRGNFPDRFSARQFPNYSSELNVNALLLGDSALYLCASSLRSNYGYTFGSGTRLTVV.

In its sample, this clone was seen once. The chain joins TRBV7-2 to TRBJ2-1, with a weak D call TRBD2 (5 bases). From germline, CDR1 is SGHTA and CDR2 FQGNSA. V lost 5 bases to trimming and J lost 11 bases, with 19 bases between them. The CDR3 contains 14 residues. The DNA for the CDR3 is TGTGCCAGCAGCCCCGCGCTCGTGCAGACTAAGCAGTTCTTC. Translated, it gives CASSPALVQTKQFF.

V usage is TRBV28 and J usage is TRBJ1-1, with TRBD1 matching 7 bases. Germline CDR1 is MDHEN and CDR2 is SYDVKM. J gave up 5 bases and V 4 bases, and 10 bases lay outside the gene matches. The CDR3 covers 15 residues. CDR3 sequence: CASSSPTGSGTEAFF. CDR3 sequence (DNA): TGTGCCAGCAGTTCCCCGACAGGGAGTGGAACTGAAGCTTTCTTT.

The chain recombines TRBV10-3 with TRBJ2-7; D assignment may be TRBD1 or TRBD2 (5 bases each). The CDR3 extends over 14 amino acids. V was cut by 2 bases and J by 2 bases, with 10 bases left in between. Germline lookup yields CDR1 ENHRY and CDR2 SYGVKD. CDR3 coding DNA: TGTGCCATCAGTGAGGGGACGGGGCCCTACGAGCAGTACTTC. It encodes CAISEGTGPYEQYF.

This chain connects TRBV4-1 to TRBJ2-1, with D unresolved. The CDR3 spans 14 residues. The V and J ends lost 3 bases and 8 bases respectively, with 14 bases between them. Germline CDR1 reads MGHRA; CDR2 reads YSYEKL. CDR3 sequence (DNA): TGCGCCAGCAGCCACCAACCCGGGTACGATGAGCAGTTCTTC. This codes for CASSHQPGYDEQFF.

CDR3 sequence: CASSLVPGVVGEQYF. As DNA, the CDR3 is TGTGCCAGCAGCTTAGTACCCGGGGTCGTCGGGGAGCAGTACTTC. The rearrangement joins TRBV13 to TRBJ2-7; maybe TRBD2 (5 bases). The CDR3 sequence is 15 residues long. The V gene's germline CDR1 is PRHDT and CDR2 FYEKMQ (reference sequence). V lost 1 base, J lost 7 bases, and 17 bases lay in between. The full variable domain, rest sourced from reference TRBV13 and TRBJ2-7, is AAGVIQSPRHLIKEKRETATLKCYPIPRHDTVYWYQQGPGQDPQFLISFYEKMQSDKGSIPDRFSAQQFSDYHSELNMSSLELGDSALYFCASSLVPGVVGEQYFGPGTRLTVT.

The chain uses TRBV9 and TRBJ1-4; D call uncertain. The germline V gene has CDR1 SGDLS and CDR2 YYNGEE. There are 15 residues in the CDR3. Trimming took 0 bases from V and 4 from J, leaving 10 bases between them. The CDR3 reads CASSVGGRRNEKLFF. For the CDR3, the DNA is TGTGCCAGCAGCGTAGGAGGCAGACGTAATGAAAAACTGTTTTTT.

The chain employs TRBV10-3 and TRBJ1-1; TRBD1 is a possible D gene (6 bases). Trimming removed 1 base at V and 3 bases at J, with 9 bases between. CDR1 and CDR2 from the germline V gene are ENHRY and SYGVKD. The CDR3 has 14 amino acids. As DNA, the CDR3 is TGTGCCATCAGTGAGTTGACAGGTCACACTGAAGCTTTCTTT. Translated, it gives CAISELTGHTEAFF.

The chain carries TRBV30 and TRBJ1-2; 7 bases are shared with TRBD1. CDR3 length equals 13 residues. The V gene's germline CDR1 is GTSNPN and CDR2 SVGIG (reference sequence). Unmatched junction bases numbered 6, after V lost 4 bases and J lost 4 bases. Here the CDR3 DNA reads TGTGCCTGGACCCACAGGGGCGGCTATGGCTACACCTTC. Translation: CAWTHRGGYGYTF.